The rows below give T cell receptor beta chains drawn from one sample of a study of blood T cell repertoires in COVID-19. The assay was immunoSEQ multiplex PCR, and TCRdb's table has in-frame clones only and misses some. The profile covers approximately 170,000 clones, with about 92% appearing a single time and roughly a sixth taken by the ten largest. Sample: peripheral blood. Receptor source: a man between 60 and 75 years old with active or convalescent COVID-19. The CDR3 runs from the conserved cysteine through the conserved F or W. The order of the fields is J gene, V gene, clone size, D gene, CDR3 DNA, CDR3 protein. The D gene is left open where the match is weak. The listing skips clone size in some rows; elsewhere it reads once, few, many or a size class.

TRBJ1-2	TRBV12-3/TRBV12-4	-	-	TGTGCCAGCAGTTCCTTGTCCTATGGCTACACCTTC	CASSSLSYGYTF
TRBJ2-7	TRBV5-5	once	TRBD2	TGTGCCAGCAGCTTGGCGGCTAGCGGGGGAGACTCCTACGAGCAGTACTTC	CASSLAASGGDSYEQYF
TRBJ1-1	TRBV10-3	-	-	TGTGCCATCAGTGACGGGATCACTGAAGCTTTCTTT	CAISDGITEAFF
TRBJ1-2	TRBV5-1	-	-	TGCGCCAGCAGCTTGGTGGTAGGGGCTAACTATGGCTACACCTTC	CASSLVVGANYGYTF
TRBJ1-4	TRBV18	few	-	TGTGCCAGCTCACCACCGAGTTTCGGGAGGGACGAAAAACTGTTTTTT	CASSPPSFGRDEKLFF
TRBJ2-6	TRBV11-2	-	-	TGTGCCAGCAGCTTAGATATAGGGAGTAGCTCTGGGGCCAACGTCCTGACTTTC	CASSLDIGSSSGANVLTF
TRBJ2-3	TRBV5-1	-	-	TGCGCCAGCAGTAAACAACAGCCCACAGATACGCAGTATTTT	CASSKQQPTDTQYF
TRBJ1-1	TRBV7-9	-	-	TGTGCCAGCACCCCGGGTCAGATAGACACTGAAGCTTTCTTT	CASTPGQIDTEAFF
TRBJ1-5	TRBV4-1	once	TRBD1	TGCGCCAGCAGCCAAGACGGGACAGGGTATCAGCCCCAGCATTTT	CASSQDGTGYQPQHF
TRBJ2-2	TRBV7-8	-	TRBD2	TGTGCCAGCAGCTTAGTGGCTAGCGGGGTGGTTGGGGAGCTGTTTTTT	CASSLVASGVVGELFF
TRBJ1-1	TRBV2	once	TRBD1	TGTGCCAGCAGGGAAGGACCCAGGGGGACTGAAGCTTTCTTT	CASREGPRGTEAFF
TRBJ2-1	TRBV29-1	-	-	TGCAGCGCTCAGGGCCGTTGGGGCTACAATGAGCAGTTCTTC	CSAQGRWGYNEQFF
TRBJ1-5	TRBV4-1	-	-	TGCGCCAGCAGCCAGACGCCCCGGGGTCAAATCAATCAGCCCCAGCATTTT	CASSQTPRGQINQPQHF
TRBJ1-4	TRBV18	-	-	TGTGCCAGCTCACCAAGCACAGCAAATGAAAAACTGTTTTTT	CASSPSTANEKLFF
TRBJ1-1	TRBV5-1	few	-	TGCGCCAGCAGCTTGTCGGGAGGAGACACTGAAGCTTTCTTT	CASSLSGGDTEAFF
TRBJ1-1	TRBV5-1	-	TRBD1	TGCGCCAGCAGCTCACAGGGGATCCCGAACACTGAAGCTTTCTTT	CASSSQGIPNTEAFF
TRBJ2-6	TRBV27	-	TRBD2	TGTGCCAGCAGTTTATCGGTGGGAGGGGTAGCCTCTGGGGCCAACGTCCTGACTTTC	CASSLSVGGVASGANVLTF
TRBJ2-3	TRBV2	-	TRBD2	TGTGCCAGCAGTGAAGAAATAGCGGGGTCCGGGGGGACGCAGTATTTT	CASSEEIAGSGGTQYF
TRBJ2-7	TRBV10-3	-	TRBD2	TGTGCCATCAGTGGGGGGGGACCCTACGAGCAGTACTTC	CAISGGGPYEQYF
TRBJ2-7	TRBV5-6	-	TRBD2	TGTGCCAGCAACTTCCTGAACGGGGGAGGGGAGCAGTACTTC	CASNFLNGGGEQYF
TRBJ2-2	TRBV19	-	TRBD2	TGTGCCAGTAGTATCGAACTAGCGGGAGGTCGAAGCCACACCGGGGAGCTGTTTTTT	CASSIELAGGRSHTGELFF
TRBJ2-6	TRBV19	-	-	TGTGCCAGTAGTATTACCAGCTCTGGGGCCAACGTCCTGACTTTC	CASSITSSGANVLTF
TRBJ1-1	TRBV10-3	once	-	TGTGCCATCAGTGGAGGGTTGGGAACTGAAGCTTTCTTT	CAISGGLGTEAFF
TRBJ2-1	TRBV5-1	-	-	TGCGCCAGCAGCCCCCTGTACAATGAGCAGTTCTTC	CASSPLYNEQFF
TRBJ2-3	TRBV28	-	-	TGTGCCAGCAGTCCCGGCGGCAGCAGCACAGATACGCAGTATTTT	CASSPGGSSTDTQYF
TRBJ2-7	TRBV7-9	-	-	TGTGCCAGCAGCTTAGGACAATACGAGCAGTACTTC	CASSLGQYEQYF
TRBJ1-3	TRBV19	-	TRBD1	TGTGCCAGTAGTCTTCTACAGGGGTCCTTAACAACTGGAAACACCATATATTTT	CASSLLQGSLTTGNTIYF
TRBJ2-7	TRBV9	-	-	TGTGCCAGCAGCGTAGACTCGTCCTACGAGCAGTACTTC	CASSVDSSYEQYF
TRBJ1-4	TRBV7-8	-	-	TGTGCCAGCAGCTTTGAGGCAATCCCTGAAAAACTGTTTTTT	CASSFEAIPEKLFF
TRBJ1-5	TRBV6-5	few	-	TGTGCCAGCAGTTACAGTTCGGCAGGGGATCAGCCCCAGCATTTT	CASSYSSAGDQPQHF
TRBJ2-1	TRBV10-3	-	TRBD1	TGTGCCATCATTAGGGACAGCAATTACAATGAGCAGTTCTTC	CAIIRDSNYNEQFF
TRBJ1-1	TRBV9	few	-	TGTGCCAGCACCATCCCCCGGGACACCTCTTTGAACACTGAAGCTTTCTTT	CASTIPRDTSLNTEAFF
TRBJ1-4	TRBV7-2	once	-	TGTGCCAGCAGCGAGACAGCTACATTGGGTGAAAAACTGTTTTTT	CASSETATLGEKLFF
TRBJ2-2	TRBV10-1	-	TRBD2	TGCGCCAGCAGTGAGCTTGGGACTAGCCAACACACCGGGGAGCTGTTTTTT	CASSELGTSQHTGELFF
TRBJ1-3	TRBV6-6	-	-	TGTGCCAGCAGTTTAGACAGGTCCACATCTGGAAACACCATATATTTT	CASSLDRSTSGNTIYF
TRBJ1-1	TRBV5-1	once	TRBD1	TGCGCCAGCAGCTTGGATCGACAGGGGTCGGTCACTGAAGCTTTCTTT	CASSLDRQGSVTEAFF
TRBJ1-2	TRBV4-2	-	TRBD1	TGTGCCAGCAGCCCAGGACGACAGGGCTACTATGGCTACACCTTC	CASSPGRQGYYGYTF
TRBJ2-1	TRBV15	once	TRBD2	TGTGCCACCAGCAGAGATCTAGCGGGAGTAGGAAATGAGCAGTTCTTC	CATSRDLAGVGNEQFF
TRBJ2-1	TRBV19	-	-	TGTGCCAGTAGCAGCAGGGGCTCCTACAATGAGCAGTTCTTC	CASSSRGSYNEQFF
TRBJ1-2	TRBV3-1/TRBV3-2	-	-	TGTGCCAGCAGCCACTCCTCGGGTTTAGGCTACACCTTC	CASSHSSGLGYTF
TRBJ2-3	TRBV2	-	TRBD2	TGTGCCAGCAATCTCGCGGGCGGGAGGGCCGTGAGAGTTGCAGATACGCAGTATTTT	CASNLAGGRAVRVADTQYF
TRBJ1-2	TRBV6-5	-	-	TGTGCCAGCAGTTACTCGAGGGGGGGCGGTTTTGGTGGCTACACCTTC	CASSYSRGGGFGGYTF
TRBJ1-6	TRBV10-3	-	-	TGTGCCATCGGGCCTAGCGGGGCAGGGGCGCCTCATAATTCACCCCTCCACTTT	CAIGPSGAGAPHNSPLHF
TRBJ1-1	TRBV29-1	-	-	TGCAGCGCCGTCCAGGTTTTAAACACTGAAGCTTTCTTT	CSAVQVLNTEAFF
TRBJ1-5	TRBV19	-	TRBD1	TGTGCCAGTGCGACGAGGGGGCAGAGTCAGCCCCAGCATTTT	CASATRGQSQPQHF
TRBJ2-1	TRBV27	-	TRBD2	TGTGCCAGCAGTTTGGCTAGCGGGGGGAATGAGCAGTTCTTC	CASSLASGGNEQFF
TRBJ1-3	TRBV5-1	-	TRBD1	TGCGCCAGCAGGCCCACAGGGGATCTCTCTGGAAACACCATATATTTT	CASRPTGDLSGNTIYF
TRBJ2-7	TRBV19	few	-	TGTGCCAGTAGTATATCGGGACTTCTTCCGTCCTACGAGCAGTACTTC	CASSISGLLPSYEQYF
TRBJ2-2	TRBV2	-	-	TGTGCCAGCAGTGGAGACAGTGCCGGGGGCACCGGGGAGCTGTTTTTT	CASSGDSAGGTGELFF
TRBJ2-2	TRBV10-3	-	TRBD1	TGTGCCATCAGTGATACAGGGGGAAGCACCGGGGAGCTGTTTTTT	CAISDTGGSTGELFF
TRBJ2-7	TRBV6-5	once	-	TGTGCCAGCAGTCACCGGGGGTACGAGCAGTACTTC	CASSHRGYEQYF
TRBJ2-7	TRBV4-2	-	TRBD2	TGTGCCAGCAGCCAAGATAGCGGGGGGGCTCCTTACGAGCAGTACTTC	CASSQDSGGAPYEQYF
TRBJ1-6	TRBV27	-	-	TGTGCCAGCAGTTTAGTTAGCGGGGGATATAATTCACCCCTCCACTTT	CASSLVSGGYNSPLHF
TRBJ1-6	TRBV6-5	once	-	TGTGCCAGCAGTTACTCGGGAGGAGGATACGCACCCCTCCACTTT	CASSYSGGGYAPLHF
TRBJ1-1	TRBV5-1	-	TRBD1	TGCGCCAGCAGGAAGACAGGGACAGATAGCACTGAAGCTTTCTTT	CASRKTGTDSTEAFF